This T cell receptor (beta chain) was obtained from a study of cytomegalovirus exposure and HLA in healthy donors. This CDR3 contains 14 residues. Germline loops: CDR1 MNHEY, CDR2 SMNVEV (reference sequence). The PCR made use of 60 Vbeta and 13 Jbeta primers. The method was immunoSEQ multiplex PCR; TCRdb's version includes in-frame clones alone and lacks a portion of them. This sample yields under 200,000 clones, of which around 86% are seen a single time; around 0.91% belongs to the top ten. Study-wide results and limits: Most CMV-associated TCR beta chains appeared HLA-restricted in a later analysis.

A word on this clone: The antigen remains undetermined. The junction differs from germline at one of its ends, possibly a read error.

The sample consisted of PBMCs. The chain has TRBV27 and TRBJ1-2; D is possibly TRBD1 (5 bases). The sequence was collected from a girl under 10 years old in good health and CMV-seropositive. CDR3 in DNA: TGTGCCAGCCCCTCGGGGGGGAACGAGTATGGCTACCCCTTC. Translation gives CASPSGGNEYGYPF.